These 14 T cell receptor beta chains were all obtained from the same sample, sequenced in a study of monozygotic twins with inflammatory bowel disease. TCRdb reworked the 5' RACE reads into one entry per CDR3 protein, no DNA. This sample's table has 350,000 to 500,000 distinct CDR3 sequences. The specimen sequenced was blood. Every receptor here comes from a human donor with ulcerative colitis or Crohn's disease, or a healthy co-twin of an affected twin (not recorded which).

V and J are TRBV20-1 and TRBJ1-3; TCRdb calls TRBD1, which cannot be checked without DNA. CDR3 size: 13 residues. Germline CDR1 DFQATT, CDR2 SNEGSKA (reference sequence). The CDR3 loop reads CREDRVSGNTIYF.

V usage is TRBV12-3 or TRBV12-4 and J usage is TRBJ2-2; with no DNA, the TCRdb D assignment of TRBD1 cannot be verified. CDR3 length equals 14 residues. CDR3 residues: CASSPRGVSGELFF.

This sequence joins TRBV4-2 and TRBJ1-2; TCRdb gives TRBD1 as the D gene, but with no DNA this cannot be confirmed. The CDR3 consists of 15 residues. The germline V gene encodes CDR1 LGHNA and CDR2 YNFKEQ. This CDR3 is CASSQEGQGMRGYTF.

The rearrangement joins TRBV4-2 to TRBJ1-4. This CDR3 comprises 15 residues. CDR1 and CDR2 (germline): LGHNA, YNFKEQ. CDR3 in amino acids: CASSQDRATNEKLFF.

V usage is TRBV6-2 or TRBV6-3 and J usage is TRBJ2-1; the TCRdb call, TRBD2, lacks DNA for checking. The CDR3 runs 17 residues. The germline gives CDR1 MNHEY, CDR2 SVGEGT. The chain's CDR3 is CASTPVAGRFVRNEQFF.

The chain joins TRBV12-3 or TRBV12-4 to TRBJ1-1; TCRdb outputs TRBD1, but without DNA this stays unchecked. This CDR3 is built from 12 residues. CDR3 in amino acids: CASSPRTGKAFF.

The genes are TRBV29-1 and TRBJ2-1; the D call of TRBD2 rests on TCRdb alone, since no DNA is present to check it. This CDR3 comprises 16 residues. Germline V gene lookup returns CDR1 SQVTM and CDR2 ANQGSEA. The chain's CDR3 is CSVERLAENSYNEQFF.

J is TRBJ2-2 and V is TRBV7-3; absent DNA, TCRdb's TRBD1 call cannot be checked. CDR1 is SGHTA and CDR2 is FQGTGA in the germline V gene. The CDR3 is 14 residues long. This CDR3 is CASSTRQGNGELFF.

The rearrangement joins TRBV28 to TRBJ1-2; the D call from TCRdb, TRBD1, cannot be confirmed without DNA. The CDR3 sequence is 15 residues long. Germline V gene data show CDR1 as MDHEN and CDR2 as SYDVKM. Here the CDR3 reads CASSFSGTALYGYTF.

V gene TRBV15 combines with J gene TRBJ2-5. The CDR3 sequence is 12 residues long. CDR1 and CDR2 (germline): LNHNV, YYDKDF (reference sequence). CDR3: CATSRDGETQYF.

The chain has TRBV6-1 and TRBJ1-1; without DNA, the TCRdb call of TRBD1 cannot be checked. The CDR3 is 14 residues long. Germline V gene lookup returns CDR1 MNHNS and CDR2 SASEGT. This chain's CDR3 is CASSAMDRATEAFF.

The rearrangement joins TRBV5-1 to TRBJ2-1; the TRBD2 assignment by TCRdb is unverifiable without DNA. CDR3 length: 18 amino acids. Germline CDR1 and CDR2: SGHRS and YFSETQ. This chain's CDR3 is CASSLWGLAGGVSNEQFF.

J is TRBJ2-2 and V is TRBV11-1; TCRdb selects TRBD2, and the lack of DNA leaves this call unchecked. CDR3 length: 18 amino acids. Germline values: CDR1 SGHAT, CDR2 FQDESV (reference sequence). CDR3 loop: CASSRTSGRQTDTGELLF.

The chain uses TRBV5-1 and TRBJ1-3. The germline V gene encodes CDR1 SGHRS and CDR2 YFSETQ. This CDR3 is built from 15 residues. CDR3 in amino acids: CASSLSGSSGNTIYF.